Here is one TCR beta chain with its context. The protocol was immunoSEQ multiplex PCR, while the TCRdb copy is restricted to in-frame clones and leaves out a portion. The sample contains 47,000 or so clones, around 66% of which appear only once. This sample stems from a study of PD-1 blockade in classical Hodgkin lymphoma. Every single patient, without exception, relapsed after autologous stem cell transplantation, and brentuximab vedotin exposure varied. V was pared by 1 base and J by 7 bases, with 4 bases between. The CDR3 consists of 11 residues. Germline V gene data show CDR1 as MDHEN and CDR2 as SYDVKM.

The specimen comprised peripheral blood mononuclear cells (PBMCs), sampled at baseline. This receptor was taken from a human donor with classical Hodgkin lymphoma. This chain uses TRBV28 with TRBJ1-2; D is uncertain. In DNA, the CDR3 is TGTGCCAGCAGTTTATTAGGTGGCTACACCTTC. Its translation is CASSLLGGYTF.